Sequencing of this TCR beta chain was carried out in a study of neurological immune-mediated disorders. General study findings and limits: Expanded clones shared no identical CDR3 amino acid sequences across subjects, which suggested private TCR-beta repertoires in all groups.

The sample holds many counts of this clonotype. The antigen is undetermined. Trimming left V 0 bases short and J 2 bases short, with 15 bases between. Germline V gives CDR1 SGHKS, CDR2 YYEKEE (reference sequence). The CDR3 extends over 17 amino acids. 5'RACE with 10-nucleotide random UMIs produced the cDNA. Every sequencing run produced over 160 million TCR-beta sequences, and the sequences from any one run covered 15-18 subjects. TCRdb passed the 5' RACE reads through MiXCR, listing each CDR3 protein once. Among fewer than 40,000 distinct CDR3 sequences, roughly 4.8% were seen once, and the ten largest hold roughly 9%. Sorted libraries were derived from 1 million CD4+ or CD8+ T cells.

The sample taken for sequencing was CD4+ T cells from blood. This chain uses TRBV5-5 with TRBJ1-3; a possible D gene is TRBD1 (5 bases). This sequence originates from a young man in good health. In DNA form, the CDR3 reads TGTGCCAGCAGCTTGGTGGTGGCAGGGTTCCCTGGAAACACCATATATTTT. Translation: CASSLVVAGFPGNTIYF.